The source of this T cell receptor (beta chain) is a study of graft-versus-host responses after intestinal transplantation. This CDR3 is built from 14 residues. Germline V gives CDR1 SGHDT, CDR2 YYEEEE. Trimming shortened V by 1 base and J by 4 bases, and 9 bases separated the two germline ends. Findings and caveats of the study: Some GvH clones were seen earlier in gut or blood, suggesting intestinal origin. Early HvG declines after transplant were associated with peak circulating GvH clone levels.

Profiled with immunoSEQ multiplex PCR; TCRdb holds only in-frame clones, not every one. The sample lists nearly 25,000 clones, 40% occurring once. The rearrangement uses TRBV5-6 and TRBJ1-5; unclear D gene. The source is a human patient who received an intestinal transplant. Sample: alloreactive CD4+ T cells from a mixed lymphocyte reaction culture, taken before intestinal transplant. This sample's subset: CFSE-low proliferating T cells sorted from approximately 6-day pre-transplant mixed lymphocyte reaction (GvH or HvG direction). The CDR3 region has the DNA TGTGCCAGCAGCTTGCCCCAGAGGAATCAGCCCCAGCATTTT. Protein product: CASSLPQRNQPQHF. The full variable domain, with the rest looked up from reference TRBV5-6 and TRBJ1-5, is DAGVTQSPTHLIKTRGQQVTLRCSPKSGHDTVSWYQQALGQGPQFIFQYYEEEERQRGNFPDRFSGHQFPNYSSELNVNALLLGDSALYLCASSLPQRNQPQHFGDGTRLSIL.